The T cell receptor (beta chain) described here comes from a study of T cell changes during pregnancy in multiple sclerosis. Generated by immunoSEQ multiplex PCR, the TCRdb table keeps only in-frame clones and is missing some. The profile shows 15,000 to 20,000 clones, approximately 90% of them singletons. Germline V gene data show CDR1 as MNHEY and CDR2 as SMNVEV (reference sequence). The CDR3 contains 14 residues. Trimming left V 5 bases short and J 4 bases short, with 12 bases between. The material sequenced was CD8+ T cells from peripheral blood mononuclear cells, taken in the third trimester of pregnancy. The chain joins TRBV27 to TRBJ1-5; D might be TRBD1 (6 bases). This receptor was identified in a female donor in good health, enrolled as a control in a pregnancy study. CDR3 DNA sequence: TGTGCCAGCAGTCCTCAGGGGCGTAATCAGCCCCAGCATTTT. This translates into CASSPQGRNQPQHF.